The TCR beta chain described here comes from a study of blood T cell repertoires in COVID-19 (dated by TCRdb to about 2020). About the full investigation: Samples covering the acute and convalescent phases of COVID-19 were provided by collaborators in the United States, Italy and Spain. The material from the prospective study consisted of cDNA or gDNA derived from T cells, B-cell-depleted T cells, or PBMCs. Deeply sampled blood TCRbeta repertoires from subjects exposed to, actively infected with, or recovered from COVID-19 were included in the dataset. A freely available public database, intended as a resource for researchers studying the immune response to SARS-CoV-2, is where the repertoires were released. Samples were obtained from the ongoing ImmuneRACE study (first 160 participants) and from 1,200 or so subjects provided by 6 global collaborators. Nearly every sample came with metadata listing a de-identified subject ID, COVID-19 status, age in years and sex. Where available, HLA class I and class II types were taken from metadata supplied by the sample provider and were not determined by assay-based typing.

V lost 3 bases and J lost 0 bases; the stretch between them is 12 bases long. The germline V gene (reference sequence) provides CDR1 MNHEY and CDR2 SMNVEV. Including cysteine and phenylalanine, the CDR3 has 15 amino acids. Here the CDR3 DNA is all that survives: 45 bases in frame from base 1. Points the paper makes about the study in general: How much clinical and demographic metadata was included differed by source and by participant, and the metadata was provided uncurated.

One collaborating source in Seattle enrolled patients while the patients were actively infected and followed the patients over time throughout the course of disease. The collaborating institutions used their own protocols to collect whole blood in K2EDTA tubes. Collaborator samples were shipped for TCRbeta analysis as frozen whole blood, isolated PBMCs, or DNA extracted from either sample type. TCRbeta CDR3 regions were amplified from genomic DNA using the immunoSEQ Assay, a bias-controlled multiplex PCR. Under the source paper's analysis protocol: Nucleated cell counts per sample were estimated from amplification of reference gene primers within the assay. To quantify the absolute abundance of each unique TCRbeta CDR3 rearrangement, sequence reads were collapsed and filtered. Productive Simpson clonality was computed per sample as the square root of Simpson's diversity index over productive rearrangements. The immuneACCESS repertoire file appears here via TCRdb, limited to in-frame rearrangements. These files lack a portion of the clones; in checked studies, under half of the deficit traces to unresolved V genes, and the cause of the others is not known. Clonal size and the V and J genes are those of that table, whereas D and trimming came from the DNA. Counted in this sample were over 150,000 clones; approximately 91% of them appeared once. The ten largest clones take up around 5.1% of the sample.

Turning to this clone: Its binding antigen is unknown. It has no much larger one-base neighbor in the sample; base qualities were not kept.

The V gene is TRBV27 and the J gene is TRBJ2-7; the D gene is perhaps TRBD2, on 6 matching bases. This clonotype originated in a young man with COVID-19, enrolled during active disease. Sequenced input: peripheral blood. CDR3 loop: CASSLGPSVSYEQYF. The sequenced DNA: TGTGCCAGCAGTTTGGGGCCTAGCGTCTCCTACGAGCAGTACTTC.